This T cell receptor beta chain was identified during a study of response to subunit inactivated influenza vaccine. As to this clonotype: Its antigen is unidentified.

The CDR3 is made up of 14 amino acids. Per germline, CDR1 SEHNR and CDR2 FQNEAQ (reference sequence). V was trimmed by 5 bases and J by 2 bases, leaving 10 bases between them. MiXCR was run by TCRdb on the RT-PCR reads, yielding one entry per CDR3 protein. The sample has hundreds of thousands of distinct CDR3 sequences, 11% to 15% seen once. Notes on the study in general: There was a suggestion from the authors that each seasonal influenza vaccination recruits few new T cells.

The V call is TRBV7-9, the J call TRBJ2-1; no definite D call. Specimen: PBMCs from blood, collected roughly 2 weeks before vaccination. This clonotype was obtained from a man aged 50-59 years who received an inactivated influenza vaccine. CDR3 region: CASSRMGPYNEQFF. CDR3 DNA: TGTGCCAGCAGCCGGATGGGCCCCTACAATGAGCAGTTCTTC.